This TCR beta chain was identified in a study of OX40 agonist ivuxolimab in advanced cancers. About the study: The study gave patients intravenous ivuxolimab at 0.01 to 10 mg/kg every 2 weeks. Partial responses were seen in three patients, one with hepatocellular carcinoma and two with cutaneous melanoma. It was permissible to have had prior anti-PD-1, anti-PD-L1 or anti-CTLA-4 therapy, and approximately 41% had some.

The study, taken as a whole, reports: CD4+ and CD8+ T cells in blood underwent clonal expansion by week 6 at 0.1 to 3.0 mg/kg.

This CDR3 contains 16 residues. Germline CDR1 is SSHAT and CDR2 is FNYEAQ (reference sequence). The data were produced by immunoSEQ multiplex PCR, yet TCRdb's version contains in-frame clones alone and is incomplete. In the table there are 75,000 to 100,000 clones, about 90% of which are singletons. On this clone itself: Antigen: not known. One junction end disagrees with the germline gene, perhaps due to a read error.

This receptor was obtained from an adult with an advanced solid tumor such as melanoma, head and neck, liver or kidney cancer. This sample comprised CD4+ or CD8+ T cells sorted from blood, obtained in a trial of the OX40 agonist ivuxolimab. The genes are TRBV7-7 and TRBJ2-5; 15 bases are shared with TRBD2. The CDR3 spells CASSRGLAGGGETQYF. The DNA of the CDR3 is TGTGCTAGCAGCCGAGGACTAGCGGGAGGGGGAGAGACCCAGTACTTC.